This T cell receptor (beta chain) was captured in a study of blood T cell repertoires in COVID-19. Study-level information: In each case, the material was cDNA or gDNA derived from T cells, B-cell-depleted T cells, or PBMCs.

The assay was immunoSEQ multiplex PCR, and TCRdb's table has in-frame clones only and misses some. The sample records 94,000 or so clones, 70% to 90% being singletons. The sequencing sample was made of peripheral blood. The receptor comes from a woman aged 70-85 years with acute or convalescent COVID-19.

In DNA, the CDR3 is TGTGCCAGCAGTAAACGGGGTCCCCCCACCAATGAGCAGTTCTTC. Protein: CASSKRGPPTNEQFF. This chain joins TRBV6-6 and TRBJ2-1, with a weak D call TRBD2 (5 bases). V lost 5 bases to trimming and J lost 6 bases, with 17 bases between them. The CDR3 contains 15 residues. CDR1 MNHNY and CDR2 SVGAGI come from the germline V gene (reference sequence).